This is a list of T cell receptor beta chains from one sample in a study of cytomegalovirus exposure and HLA in healthy donors. Generated by immunoSEQ multiplex PCR, the TCRdb table keeps only in-frame clones and is missing some. The sample table includes 96,000 or so clones. The sample taken for sequencing was PBMCs. These receptors all come from a woman younger than 45 in good health and CMV-seronegative. CDR3s include the opening cysteine and the closing phenylalanine or tryptophan. Each record gives: J gene, D gene, V gene, CDR3 protein, CDR3 DNA. A D gene is named only where the DNA matches it firmly.

TRBJ2-1,-,TRBV2,CASSEEHRDFNNEQFF,TGTGCCAGCAGTGAAGAGCACCGGGACTTTAACAATGAGCAGTTCTTC
TRBJ1-4,-,TRBV30,CAWRGGSRNEKLFF,TGTGCCTGGAGAGGAGGAAGTCGCAATGAAAAACTGTTTTTT
TRBJ2-1,TRBD1,TRBV15,CATSRDHIGTELYNEQFF,TGTGCCACCAGCAGAGATCACATCGGGACAGAACTCTACAATGAGCAGTTCTTC
TRBJ2-5,-,TRBV5-6,CASSWGVGETQYF,TGTGCCAGCAGCTGGGGGGTGGGCGAGACCCAGTACTTC
TRBJ2-1,TRBD2,TRBV4-1,CASSQDGSGSGEQFF,TGCGCCAGCAGCCAAGACGGTAGCGGGAGTGGGGAGCAGTTCTTC
TRBJ2-7,-,TRBV5-1,CASSLVPIYEQYF,TGCGCCAGCAGCTTGGTTCCCATCTACGAGCAGTACTTC
TRBJ1-2,-,TRBV29-1,CSVRRVDGTYGYTF,TGCAGCGTCCGGCGGGTGGACGGCACCTATGGCTACACCTTC
TRBJ1-1,TRBD1,TRBV5-1,CASSLRTGRGEAFF,TGCGCCAGCAGCTTGAGGACAGGGCGGGGTGAAGCTTTCTTT
TRBJ2-7,-,TRBV5-1,CASSLSAGSNEQYF,TGCGCCAGCAGCTTGTCCGCCGGGAGTAACGAGCAGTACTTC
TRBJ2-1,TRBD2,TRBV5-5,CASSFRGSGNNEQFF,TGTGCCAGCAGTTTTCGAGGAAGCGGGAACAATGAGCAGTTCTTC
TRBJ1-2,-,TRBV7-2,CASSLGAPSNYGYTF,TGTGCCAGCAGCTTAGGGGCTCCTTCTAACTATGGCTACACCTTC
TRBJ1-4,-,TRBV18,CASSVGVTNEKLFF,TGTGCCAGCTCGGTGGGAGTTACTAATGAAAAACTGTTTTTT
TRBJ1-2,TRBD1,TRBV28,CASSLSPRGEVNYGYTF,TGTGCCAGCAGTTTATCTCCCAGGGGGGAGGTTAACTATGGCTACACCTTC
TRBJ1-1,-,TRBV21-1,CASSKSLRTGRANTEAFF,TGTGCCAGCAGCAAATCACTCCGGACAGGGAGGGCGAACACTGAAGCTTTCTTT
TRBJ1-4,-,TRBV19,CASSSRQGFEKLFF,TGTGCCAGTAGTTCGAGGCAGGGCTTTGAAAAACTGTTTTTT
TRBJ1-1,-,TRBV5-1,CASSPGRGRTEAFF,TGCGCCAGCAGCCCCGGGAGGGGGAGAACTGAAGCTTTCTTT
TRBJ2-1,-,TRBV27,CASSLSLGGRAHEQFF,TGTGCCAGCAGTTTATCGTTGGGGGGGCGGGCCCATGAGCAGTTCTTC
TRBJ2-7,-,TRBV15,CATSRAPVHEQYF,TGTGCCACCAGCAGAGCCCCGGTCCACGAGCAGTACTTC
TRBJ2-7,TRBD2,TRBV28,CASKTSGTSGLLRGQYF,TGTGCCAGCAAAACGTCCGGGACTAGCGGTCTCCTACGAGGGCAGTACTTC
TRBJ1-4,TRBD1,TRBV5-4,CASSLGTGHEKLFF,TGTGCCAGCAGCTTAGGGACAGGGCATGAAAAACTGTTTTTT
TRBJ1-4,TRBD1,TRBV28,CASSKTGHQLEKLFF,TGTGCCAGCAGTAAGACAGGGCACCAACTCGAAAAACTGTTTTTT
TRBJ2-7,-,TRBV28,CASTISRDWISYEQYF,TGTGCCAGCACAATTTCACGGGACTGGATCTCCTACGAGCAGTACTTC
TRBJ2-5,TRBD1,TRBV6-6,CASRTRDRGRETQYF,TGTGCCAGCAGGACCCGGGACAGGGGACGGGAGACCCAGTACTTC
TRBJ2-1,-,TRBV5-1,CASSLLGGNYNEQFF,TGCGCCAGCAGCTTGTTAGGCGGGAATTACAATGAGCAGTTCTTC
TRBJ2-7,-,TRBV4-1,CASSQDESSYEQYF,TGCGCCAGCAGCCAAGATGAGAGCTCCTACGAGCAGTACTTC
TRBJ2-1,-,TRBV5-6,CASSKFRDYDEQFF,TGTGCCAGCAGCAAATTCAGGGATTACGATGAGCAGTTCTTC
TRBJ1-2,-,TRBV28,CASSLSELGYGYTF,TGTGCCAGCAGTTTAAGTGAGCTCGGCTATGGCTACACCTTC